A selection of T cell receptor beta chains follows, all from one sample in a study of T cell responses to AZD1222 COVID-19 vaccine. Clones were sequenced by immunoSEQ multiplex PCR, and TCRdb holds only the in-frame ones, with some missing. Altogether some 150,000 clones are present, 91% being singletons, with the ten largest covering 5%. Sequences were derived from peripheral blood, sampled on day 0 of AZD1222 vaccination. All receptors come from an adult in good health. The CDR3 runs from the conserved cysteine through the conserved F or W.

v_call	j_call	cdr3_length	cdr3_aa
TRBV9	TRBJ2-5	15	CASSVGYRGSETQYF
TRBV19	TRBJ2-6	13	CASKYSGANVLTF
TRBV11-2	TRBJ2-7	14	CATAGGPLGYEQYF
TRBV10-3	TRBJ2-7	14	CAISDSPPIYEQYF
TRBV25-1	TRBJ2-2	15	CASARAGGFTGELFF
TRBV6-1	TRBJ2-2	14	CASSERALGGELFF
TRBV28	TRBJ2-3	15	CASSFYGGVKDTQYF
TRBV3-1/TRBV3-2	TRBJ2-1	15	CASSPAGGPSHEQFF
TRBV14	TRBJ1-6	15	CASSQDLRRNSPLHF
TRBV7-8	TRBJ1-1	16	CASSLDPLKGDTEAFF
TRBV30	TRBJ1-5	13	CAWSTQGDQPQHF
TRBV5-4	TRBJ2-3	17	CASSLLSSGSSPDTQYF
TRBV27	TRBJ2-7	15	CASSLLSGSTYEQYF
TRBV27	TRBJ2-7	13	CASSETRGGEQYF
TRBV19	TRBJ2-7	13	CASKGADSYEQYF
TRBV4-2	TRBJ2-7	16	CASSQDRGQGIGEQYF
TRBV18	TRBJ2-2	15	CASSPREGNTGELFF
TRBV4-1	TRBJ1-1	15	CASSHAVVSGTEAFF
TRBV4-1	TRBJ2-7	15	CASSPQRGSSYEQYF
TRBV27	TRBJ1-2	15	CASSSGGAENYGYTF
TRBV4-3	TRBJ1-3	15	CASSHLSGAGNTIYF
TRBV7-9	TRBJ1-1	13	CASSPDQGTEAFF
TRBV28	TRBJ2-3	14	CASRPGPSTDTQYF
TRBV29-1	TRBJ1-2	11	CSAGHSYGYTF
TRBV27	TRBJ2-3	13	CASSYRAPDTQYF
TRBV19	TRBJ2-5	12	CASNRLGETQYF
TRBV19	TRBJ2-7	13	CASRSEATYEQYF
TRBV5-1	TRBJ2-7	13	CASSPLTDDEQYF
TRBV7-2	TRBJ1-3	17	CASSLRLRQPARNTIYF
TRBV7-2	TRBJ1-2	13	CASSLDSWYGYTF
TRBV30	TRBJ1-2	14	CAWSQGQGVNGYTF
TRBV5-1	TRBJ1-1	14	CASSLRGPNTEAFF
TRBV9	TRBJ2-2	14	CASSVEGFTGELFF
TRBV2	TRBJ1-3	13	CASRGGGETRIYF
TRBV19	TRBJ1-5	15	CASSMTEYSNQPQHF
TRBV6-5	TRBJ1-2	13	CASSLGAGYGYTF
TRBV19	TRBJ2-2	15	CGTSGTLVRGGELFF
TRBV19	TRBJ2-2	14	CASRAGGSTGELFF
TRBV27	TRBJ2-1	16	CASSTAGGSSYNEQFF
TRBV7-2	TRBJ2-7	13	CASSFGGLYEQYF
TRBV11-2	TRBJ2-7	13	CASSLGSADEQYF
TRBV7-3	TRBJ2-3	13	CASSSGPTDTQYF
TRBV28	TRBJ1-2	15	CASSLRGGTDRGYTF
TRBV6-4	TRBJ2-3	16	CASSSSAGASTDTQYF
TRBV6-5	TRBJ1-5	14	CASSYRGGNQPQHF